Many counts were recorded for the clone carrying this T cell receptor beta chain. The sample belongs to a study of T-cell reconstitution after alpha-beta-depleted transplantation in children. It was with unique molecular identifiers that the TCRbeta library was prepared. Via MiXCR, TCRdb re-called the PCR reads, giving one row per CDR3 protein. The sample includes approximately 640,000 distinct CDR3 sequences, 16% seen only once; the top ten take 1.1%. The CDR3 has 14 residues. Trimming took 3 bases from V and 1 from J, leaving 7 bases between them. Germline V CDR1 and CDR2: SGHTA, FQGNSA. The genes are TRBV7-2 and TRBJ1-3; D uncertain. The TCR comes from a human donor who donated a stem cell graft to a child with acute myeloid leukemia. Sequencing was performed on PBMCs from the stem cell graft donor, taken from the stem cell graft. In DNA, the CDR3 is TGTGCCAGCAGCTTTGGACCATCTGGAAACACCATATATTTT. It translates to CASSFGPSGNTIYF.